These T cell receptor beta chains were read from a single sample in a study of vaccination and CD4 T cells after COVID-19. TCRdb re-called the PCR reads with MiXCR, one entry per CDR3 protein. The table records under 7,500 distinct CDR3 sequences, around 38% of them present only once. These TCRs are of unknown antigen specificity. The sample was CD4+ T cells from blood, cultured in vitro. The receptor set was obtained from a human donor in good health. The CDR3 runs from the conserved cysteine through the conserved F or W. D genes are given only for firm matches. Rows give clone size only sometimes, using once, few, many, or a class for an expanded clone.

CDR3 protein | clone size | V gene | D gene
CSAYSLGLAPKGEQFF | NA | TRBV20-1 | TRBD2
CASSPVGPGIQYF | NA | TRBV2 | NA
CSASNPPGPLHF | few | TRBV20-1 | NA
CASSGDWVRGNEQYF | once | TRBV2 | NA
CATSGGFTGELFF | NA | TRBV24-1 | NA
CASSFTGRNEKLFF | NA | TRBV28 | NA
CASSETPNTEAFF | few | TRBV6-1 | NA
CASGPWEGYNEQFF | NA | TRBV12-3/TRBV12-4 | TRBD2
CASSLGQWSNQPQHF | NA | TRBV7-2 | NA
CATSGTDYEQYF | NA | TRBV10-3 | TRBD1
CASSLVASRNNEQFF | NA | TRBV7-9 | NA
CALCLDRGLGETQYF | few | TRBV21-1 | NA
CASTRTNQETQYF | NA | TRBV6-1 | NA
CASSQISGNTYEQYF | NA | TRBV4-1 | TRBD2
CSVERSRGYGYTF | few | TRBV29-1 | TRBD1
CAWSSGGPADTQYF | NA | TRBV30 | TRBD2
CASSFAGVETQYF | NA | TRBV7-9 | TRBD2
CASTHKGQSTPINTEAFF | NA | TRBV6-2/TRBV6-3 | TRBD1
CASSGGEGGQPQHF | NA | TRBV6-1 | NA
CASSLLLPGQQYF | NA | TRBV28 | NA
CASRHRASETQYF | few | TRBV6-1 | NA
CASSPSGSYEQYF | NA | TRBV19 | NA
CASSDRELYGYTF | NA | TRBV6-1 | NA
CSASPPGTSGYYEQYF | NA | TRBV20-1 | TRBD2
CASSIGRRTATNQPQHF | NA | TRBV19 | NA
CASSDAPSGANVLTF | NA | TRBV19 | NA
CASNSGRVRDARQFF | NA | TRBV7-2 | TRBD2
CASSSGQGPNYGYTF | medium-sized | TRBV5-5 | TRBD1
CASSSGGGRPEAFF | NA | TRBV6-5 | NA
CASSWGESYGYTF | NA | TRBV7-6 | NA
CASRGGSPLTGELFF | NA | TRBV2 | NA
CATSRGPNYGYTF | few | TRBV15 | NA
CASSPPGQGLGEAFF | NA | TRBV18 | TRBD1
CASSYSGGSPYEQYF | NA | TRBV6-2/TRBV6-3 | NA
CASSTLAGRGDTQYF | NA | TRBV6-1 | TRBD2
CASSYWPTGKREAFF | few | TRBV6-5 | NA
CASALDVNYGYTF | NA | TRBV12-5 | NA
CASSLPRPGGYTF | NA | TRBV12-3/TRBV12-4 | NA
CASSLDGWEGRPEQYF | NA | TRBV5-1 | TRBD2
CASSIDLRQTQYF | NA | TRBV19 | NA
CSATIAGTYEQYF | NA | TRBV20-1 | TRBD2
CASSLKQGRNQPQHF | NA | TRBV12-3/TRBV12-4 | NA
CASSDTGLQPQHF | NA | TRBV10-1 | NA